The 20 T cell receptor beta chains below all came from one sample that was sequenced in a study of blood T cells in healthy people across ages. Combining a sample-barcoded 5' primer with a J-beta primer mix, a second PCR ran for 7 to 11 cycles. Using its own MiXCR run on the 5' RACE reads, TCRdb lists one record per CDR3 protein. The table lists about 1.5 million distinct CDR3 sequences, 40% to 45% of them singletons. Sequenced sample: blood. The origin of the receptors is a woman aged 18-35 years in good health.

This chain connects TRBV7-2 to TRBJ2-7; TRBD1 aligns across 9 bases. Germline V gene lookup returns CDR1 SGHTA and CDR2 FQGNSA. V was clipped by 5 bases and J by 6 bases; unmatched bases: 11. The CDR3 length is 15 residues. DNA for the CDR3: TGTGCCAGCAGCCACAGCGGACAGGGGAGCCTCGAGCAGTACTTC. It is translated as CASSHSGQGSLEQYF.

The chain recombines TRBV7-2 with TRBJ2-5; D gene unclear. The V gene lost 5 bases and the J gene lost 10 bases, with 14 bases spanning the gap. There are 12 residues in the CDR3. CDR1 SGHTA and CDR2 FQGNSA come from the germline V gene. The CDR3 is CASSPRKRDQYF. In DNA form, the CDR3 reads TGTGCCAGCAGCCCCAGGAAAAGGGACCAGTACTTC.

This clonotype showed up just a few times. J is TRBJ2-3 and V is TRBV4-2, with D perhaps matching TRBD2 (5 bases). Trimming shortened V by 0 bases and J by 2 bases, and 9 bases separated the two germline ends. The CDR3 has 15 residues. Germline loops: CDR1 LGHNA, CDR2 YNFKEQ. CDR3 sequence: CASSQEDSHTDTQYF. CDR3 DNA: TGTGCCAGCAGCCAAGAGGACTCCCACACAGATACGCAGTATTTT.

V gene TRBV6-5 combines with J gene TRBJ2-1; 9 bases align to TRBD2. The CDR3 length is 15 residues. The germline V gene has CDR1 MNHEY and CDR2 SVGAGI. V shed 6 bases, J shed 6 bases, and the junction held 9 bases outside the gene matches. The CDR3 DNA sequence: TGTGCCAGCAGCCTTACTAGCGGGTTATCCAATGAGCAGTTCTTC. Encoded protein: CASSLTSGLSNEQFF.

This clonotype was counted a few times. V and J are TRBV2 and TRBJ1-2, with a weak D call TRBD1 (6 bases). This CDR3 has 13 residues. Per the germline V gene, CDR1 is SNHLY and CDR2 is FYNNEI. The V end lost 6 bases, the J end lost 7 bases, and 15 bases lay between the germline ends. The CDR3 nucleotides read TGTGCCAGCAGAGCCCAGGGGAGGGGTGGCTACACCTTC. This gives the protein CASRAQGRGGYTF.

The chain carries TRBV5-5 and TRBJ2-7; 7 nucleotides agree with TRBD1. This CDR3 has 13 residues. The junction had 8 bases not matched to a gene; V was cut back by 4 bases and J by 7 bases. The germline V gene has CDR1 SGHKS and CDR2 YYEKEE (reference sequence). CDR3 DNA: TGTGCCAGCAGCACGGACAGGTACAATGAGCAGTACTTC. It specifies CASSTDRYNEQYF.

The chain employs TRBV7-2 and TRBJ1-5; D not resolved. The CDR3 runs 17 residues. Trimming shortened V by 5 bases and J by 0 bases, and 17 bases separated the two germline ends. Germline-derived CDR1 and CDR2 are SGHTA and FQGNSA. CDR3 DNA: TGTGCCAGCAGCCCCCAGGACGGCTATTGTAGCAATCAGCCCCAGCATTTT. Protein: CASSPQDGYCSNQPQHF.

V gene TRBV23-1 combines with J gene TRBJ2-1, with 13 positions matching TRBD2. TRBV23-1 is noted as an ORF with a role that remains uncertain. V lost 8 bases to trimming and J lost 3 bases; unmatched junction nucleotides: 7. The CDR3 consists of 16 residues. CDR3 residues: CASRQRTSGSYNEQFF. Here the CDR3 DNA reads TGCGCCAGCCGACAGCGGACTAGCGGGAGCTACAATGAGCAGTTCTTC.

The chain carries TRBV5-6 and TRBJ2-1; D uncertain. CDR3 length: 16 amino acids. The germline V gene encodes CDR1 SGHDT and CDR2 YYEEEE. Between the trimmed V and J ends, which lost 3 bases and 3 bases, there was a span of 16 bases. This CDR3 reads CASSWPPGRNYNEQFF. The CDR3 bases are TGTGCCAGCAGCTGGCCCCCCGGACGAAACTACAATGAGCAGTTCTTC.

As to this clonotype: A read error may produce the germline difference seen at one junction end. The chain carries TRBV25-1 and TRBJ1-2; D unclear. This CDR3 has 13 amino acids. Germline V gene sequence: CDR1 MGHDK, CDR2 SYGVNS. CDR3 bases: TGTGCCCGCAGTGAGCCAGAAAACTATGGCTACACCTTC. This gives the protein CARSEPENYGYTF.

CDR3 bases: TGTGCCAGCAGTTACTTGTTAACAAGGAATGAGCAGTTCTTC. It codes for CASSYLLTRNEQFF. The V gene is TRBV6-2 or TRBV6-3, the J gene TRBJ2-1, with unresolved D. The V and J ends lost 1 base and 7 bases respectively, with 11 bases between them. CDR1 and CDR2 from the germline V gene are MNHEY and SVGEGT. The CDR3 is 14 residues long.

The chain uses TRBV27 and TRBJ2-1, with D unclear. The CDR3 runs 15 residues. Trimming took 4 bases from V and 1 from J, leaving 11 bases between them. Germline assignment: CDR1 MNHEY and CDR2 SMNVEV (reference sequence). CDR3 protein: CASSSAIGSYNEQFF. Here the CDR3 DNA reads TGTGCCAGCAGTTCCGCCATAGGATCCTACAATGAGCAGTTCTTC.

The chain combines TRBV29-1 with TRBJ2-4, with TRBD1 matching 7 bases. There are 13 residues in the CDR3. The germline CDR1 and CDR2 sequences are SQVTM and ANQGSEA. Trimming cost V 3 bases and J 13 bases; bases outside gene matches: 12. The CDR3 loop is CSVEEWAGGTQYF. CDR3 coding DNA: TGCAGCGTTGAGGAGTGGGCAGGGGGAACCCAGTACTTC.

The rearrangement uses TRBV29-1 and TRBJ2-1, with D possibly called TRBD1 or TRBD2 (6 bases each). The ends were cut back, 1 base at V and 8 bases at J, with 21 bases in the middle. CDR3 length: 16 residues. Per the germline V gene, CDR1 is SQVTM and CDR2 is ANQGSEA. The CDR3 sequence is CSVEGGARALYYEQFF. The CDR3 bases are TGCAGCGTTGAAGGGGGGGCTCGCGCACTTTACTATGAGCAGTTCTTC.

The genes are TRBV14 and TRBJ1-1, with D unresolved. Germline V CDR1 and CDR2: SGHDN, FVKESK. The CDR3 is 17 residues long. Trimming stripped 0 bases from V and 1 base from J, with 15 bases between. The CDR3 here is CASSQDRRDPPNTEAFF. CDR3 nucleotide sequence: TGTGCCAGCAGCCAAGACAGACGGGATCCCCCGAACACTGAAGCTTTCTTT.

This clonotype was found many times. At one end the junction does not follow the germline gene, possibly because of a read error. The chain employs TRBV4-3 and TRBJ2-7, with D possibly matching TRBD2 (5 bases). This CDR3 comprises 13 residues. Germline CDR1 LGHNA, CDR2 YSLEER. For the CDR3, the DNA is TGTGCCAGCAGCCAAGGAGGCACCTACGAGCAGTACTTC. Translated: CASSQGGTYEQYF.

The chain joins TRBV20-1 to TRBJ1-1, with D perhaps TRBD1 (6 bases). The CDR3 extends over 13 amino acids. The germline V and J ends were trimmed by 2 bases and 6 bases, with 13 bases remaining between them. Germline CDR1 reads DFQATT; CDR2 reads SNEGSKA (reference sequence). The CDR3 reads CSARLLGGPEAFF. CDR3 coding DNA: TGCAGTGCTAGACTCCTTGGGGGCCCTGAAGCTTTCTTT.

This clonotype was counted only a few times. The CDR3 loop is CASSPWTGGGYTF. The CDR3 nucleotides read TGTGCCAGCAGTCCTTGGACAGGGGGTGGCTACACCTTC. The chain is built from TRBV27 and TRBJ1-2, with 10 bases that match TRBD1. This CDR3 contains 13 residues. CDR1 is MNHEY and CDR2 is SMNVEV in the germline V gene (reference sequence). V lost 5 bases and J lost 7; bases outside the gene matches: 4.

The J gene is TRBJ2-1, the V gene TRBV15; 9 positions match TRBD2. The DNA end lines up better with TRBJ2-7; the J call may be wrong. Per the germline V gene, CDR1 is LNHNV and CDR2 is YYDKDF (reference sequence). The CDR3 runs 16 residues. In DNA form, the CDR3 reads TGTGCCACCAGCAGAAAGCGGGAGGAGCCCTACAATGAGCAGTACTTC. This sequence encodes CATSRKREEPYNEQYF.

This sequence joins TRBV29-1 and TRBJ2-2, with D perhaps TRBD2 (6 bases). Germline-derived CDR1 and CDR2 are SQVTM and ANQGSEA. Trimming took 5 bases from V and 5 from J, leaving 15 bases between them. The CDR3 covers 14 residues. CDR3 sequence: CSVRPLRGTGELFF. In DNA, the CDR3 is TGCAGCGTTCGGCCCCTCCGGGGGACCGGGGAGCTGTTTTTT.